The 29 T cell receptor beta chains reported below all come from one sample, sequenced in a study of CD8+CD57+ T cells in acquired aplastic anemia. TCR beta VDJ and CDR3 were profiled, and genomic DNA was the template. TCRdb analysed the reads with MiXCR anew, one entry per CDR3 protein. The sample consists of about 160,000 distinct CDR3 sequences, about two thirds of them appearing once. Patients chosen for sequencing had CD8+CD57+ cells that had expanded, as shown by flow cytometry. The sequencing sample was made of sorted CD4+, CD8+, or CD8+CD57+ T cells (not recorded which) from PBMCs. These receptors originate from a human donor with aplastic anemia.

The V call is TRBV7-9, the J call TRBJ2-7, with 10 nucleotides matching TRBD2. V lost 3 bases, J lost 3 bases, and 5 bases stayed unmatched. The CDR3 has 15 amino acids. CDR1 is SEHNR and CDR2 is FQNEAQ in the germline V gene (reference sequence). CDR3 sequence reads: CASSFSSGGSYEQYF. CDR3 bases: TGTGCCAGCAGCTTTTCTAGCGGGGGAAGCTACGAGCAGTACTTC.

V is TRBV5-8 and J is TRBJ2-1; TRBD2 is a possible D gene (6 bases). The V end was cut by 9 bases, the J end by 2 bases, with 18 bases between. The CDR3 has 15 amino acids. CDR1 is SGHTS and CDR2 is YDEGEE in the germline V gene. CDR3 DNA: TGTGCCACCGCTCTTCGGGGAGGAGCCTACAATGAGCAGTTCTTC. Translated, it gives CATALRGGAYNEQFF.

The rearrangement joins TRBV13 to TRBJ1-1; D not resolved. Germline-derived CDR1 and CDR2 are PRHDT and FYEKMQ (reference sequence). V lost 1 base, J lost 4 bases, and 13 bases lay in between. This CDR3 comprises 15 residues. CDR3 in DNA: TGTGCCAGCAGCTTAGCGGGCATCTCGGGCACTGAAGCTTTCTTT. It is translated as CASSLAGISGTEAFF.

This chain uses TRBV15 with TRBJ1-1; 8 bases are shared with TRBD1. Germline CDR1 LNHNV, CDR2 YYDKDF (reference sequence). The CDR3 runs to 15 residues. J was trimmed by 4 bases and V by 2 bases; bases with no gene match: 6. The CDR3 reads CATSRRTGSFTEAFF. The DNA of the CDR3 is TGTGCCACCAGCAGAAGGACAGGGAGTTTCACTGAAGCTTTCTTT.

The gene calls are TRBV5-1 and TRBJ1-2; D unclear. Germline CDR1 and CDR2: SGHRS and YFSETQ. This CDR3 has 15 amino acids. V was trimmed by 0 bases and J by 4 bases, leaving 13 bases between them. CDR3 bases: TGCGCCAGCAGCTTGGAACCCTCTACCTTCTATGGCTACACCTTC. This gives the protein CASSLEPSTFYGYTF.

This clonotype was detected only once. This chain joins TRBV5-8 and TRBJ2-5; D not certain. Trimming stripped 3 bases from V and 3 bases from J, with 12 bases between. Germline CDR1 is SGHTS and CDR2 is YDEGEE. The CDR3 sequence is 14 residues long. The CDR3 loop reads CASSSGWAKETQYF. The CDR3 nucleotides are TGTGCCAGCAGCTCGGGTTGGGCAAAAGAGACCCAGTACTTC.

V is TRBV19 and J is TRBJ2-1; 9 nucleotides agree with TRBD2. CDR1 is LNHDA, CDR2 SQIVND, per germline (reference sequence). J was trimmed by 2 bases and V by 5 bases; bases with no gene match: 7. The CDR3 sequence is 16 residues long. CDR3 in amino acids: CASSSRAGGPYNEQFF. DNA of the CDR3: TGTGCCAGTAGTTCCCGAGCGGGGGGACCCTACAATGAGCAGTTCTTC.

This chain links TRBV5-6 with TRBJ1-6; D unclear. V shed 2 bases and J shed 14 bases, with 11 bases lying between them. Germline V lookup: CDR1 SGHDT, CDR2 YYEEEE. This CDR3 is built from 12 residues. DNA of the CDR3: TGTGCCAGCAGCTTCACTGACCGGTCCCTCCACTTT. Its protein is CASSFTDRSLHF.

As concerns this clonotype: An end of the junction differs from the germline gene, which may be a read error. The rearrangement joins TRBV7-9 to TRBJ2-7, with TRBD1 as a possible D gene (6 bases). Germline CDR1 reads SEHNR; CDR2 reads FQNEAQ (reference sequence). The CDR3 is 16 residues long. This CDR3 is CASSLESRGPSHEQYF. The CDR3 nucleotides are TGTGCCAGCAGCTTAGAATCCAGGGGACCCTCCCACGAGCAGTACTTC.

This clonotype was seen only once. The rearrangement links TRBV25-1 to TRBJ1-1; possibly TRBD1 for D (6 bases). Germline-derived CDR1 and CDR2 are MGHDK and SYGVNS. This CDR3 region has 13 residues. V dropped 7 bases and J dropped 0 bases, with 9 bases sitting between them. The DNA for the CDR3 is TGTGCCAGCAAAGGGGGTGTGAACACTGAAGCTTTCTTT. Translating gives CASKGGVNTEAFF.

The gene calls are TRBV20-1 and TRBJ1-2, with 10 bases matching TRBD1. Germline V gene data show CDR1 as DFQATT and CDR2 as SNEGSKA (reference sequence). The CDR3 has 15 residues. The J segment lost 1 base and the V segment lost 1 base, leaving 3 bases of the junction unmatched. The CDR3 sequence is CSARVGTGVNYGYTF. The CDR3 DNA follows: TGCAGTGCTAGAGTCGGGACAGGGGTTAACTATGGCTACACCTTC.

This chain links TRBV7-8 with TRBJ1-3; D is undetermined. Between the trimmed V and J ends, which lost 5 bases and 3 bases, there was a span of 14 bases. CDR1 SGHVS and CDR2 FQNEAQ come from the germline V gene. This CDR3 contains 15 residues. This CDR3 is CASSRAGSGGNTIYF. For the CDR3, the DNA is TGTGCCAGCAGCCGGGCCGGTAGCGGTGGAAACACCATATATTTT.

This chain links TRBV20-1 with TRBJ1-1, with D maybe TRBD1 (6 bases). This CDR3 comprises 14 residues. Trimming took off 5 bases at V and 3 bases at J, with 16 bases between the two ends. CDR1 and CDR2 from the germline V gene are DFQATT and SNEGSKA (reference sequence). Here the CDR3 DNA reads TGCAGTGCTGGTGGGGGAGGGGGAGACACTGAAGCTTTCTTT. It translates to CSAGGGGGDTEAFF.

Ten or more counts support this clonotype. V is TRBV19 and J is TRBJ2-6; the D is unclear. Trimming removed 0 bases from V and 0 bases from J, with 3 bases in between. The CDR3 contains 15 residues. Germline V gene sequence: CDR1 LNHDA, CDR2 SQIVND (reference sequence). CDR3 protein: CASSIELSGANVLTF. CDR3 sequence (DNA): TGTGCCAGTAGTATAGAACTCTCTGGGGCCAACGTCCTGACTTTC.

The genes are TRBV20-1 and TRBJ1-6, with 9 bases lining up with TRBD1. Germline lookup yields CDR1 DFQATT and CDR2 SNEGSKA (reference sequence). There are 15 residues in the CDR3. V was pared by 4 bases and J by 7 bases, with 8 bases of the junction left unmatched. In nucleotides, the CDR3 is TGCAGTGCTAACAGACGGACAGGGGACAATTCACCCCTCCACTTT. Protein product: CSANRRTGDNSPLHF.

A remark on this clonotype: An end of the junction does not agree with germline; a read error may underlie this. The J gene is TRBJ2-5, the V gene TRBV4-2, with 10 positions matching TRBD1. Looked up from germline, CDR1 is LGHNA and CDR2 is YNFKEQ. This CDR3 contains 14 residues. The CDR3 sequence is CASRQGTGEETQYF. As DNA, the CDR3 is TGTGCCAGCAGACAAGGGACAGGGGAGGAGACCCAGTACTTC.

The chain joins TRBV20-1 to TRBJ2-7; D perhaps matches TRBD1 (7 bases). The germline CDR1 and CDR2 sequences are DFQATT and SNEGSKA (reference sequence). Trimming removed 3 bases at V and 3 bases at J, with 12 bases between. The CDR3 is 13 amino acids. The CDR3 DNA reads TGCAGTGCTAGGCTGCAGGGGGGCTACGAGCAGTACTTC. Translating it yields CSARLQGGYEQYF.

The genes are TRBV7-2 and TRBJ1-6; TRBD1 matches 8 bases. The CDR3 spans 13 residues. Trimming took 6 bases from V and 10 from J; bases not matched to a gene: 5. Germline V gives CDR1 SGHTA, CDR2 FQGNSA. CDR3 DNA sequence: TGTGCCAGCAGAGACAGGGGCGAATCACCCCTCCACTTT. Amino acid sequence: CASRDRGESPLHF.

A note on this clonotype: At one end the junction does not follow the germline gene, possibly because of a read error. The rearrangement uses TRBV24-1 and TRBJ2-7; D may be TRBD1 (6 bases). This CDR3 region has 16 residues. Germline V gives CDR1 KGHDR, CDR2 SFDVKD. Here the CDR3 reads CATSDSGQLRPYEQYF. CDR3 DNA sequence: TGTGCCACCAGTGATTCCGGACAGCTTAGGCCCTACGAGCAGTACTTT.

The V call is TRBV20-1, the J call TRBJ2-1; 11 bases are shared with TRBD2. The CDR3 has 14 amino acids. The V segment lost 5 bases and the J segment 7 bases; nucleotides outside the gene matches: 7. The germline CDR1 and CDR2 sequences are DFQATT and SNEGSKA (reference sequence). The CDR3 DNA reads TGCAGTGCTGAAACTAGCGGGGGTGAAAATGAGCAGTTCTTC. Translated, it gives CSAETSGGENEQFF.

Turning to this clonotype: At one end the junction does not follow the germline gene, possibly because of a read error. CDR3 sequence reads: CDSSLLQGAGETQYF. In nucleotides, the CDR3 is TGTGACAGCAGCCTATTACAGGGGGCAGGGGAGACCCAGTACTTC. This chain uses TRBV7-6 with TRBJ2-5; TRBD1 aligns across 9 bases. CDR1 and CDR2 from the germline V gene are SGHVS and FNYEAQ. This CDR3 contains 15 residues.

On this clonotype itself: The germline gene is not matched at one end of the junction; a read error may be the cause. The V and J genes are TRBV15 and TRBJ1-4; 7 bases line up with TRBD1. This CDR3 comprises 16 residues. Germline values: CDR1 LNHNV, CDR2 YYDKDF (reference sequence). The CDR3 DNA reads as TGTGCCACCAGCCCCGGGACAGTGGCAACTAGTGAAAAACTGTTTTTT. Translation gives CATSPGTVATSEKLFF.

The V and J genes are TRBV7-2 and TRBJ2-3; D perhaps matches TRBD2 (5 bases). This CDR3 is 14 amino acids long. V lost 5 bases and J 10 bases, leaving 19 bases between the germline ends. The V gene's germline CDR1 is SGHTA and CDR2 FQGNSA. The CDR3 coding sequence is TGTGCCAGCAGCGGAGGCCTCTCACCTAGGGCGCAGTATTTT. This codes for CASSGGLSPRAQYF.

This clonotype showed up many times. The chain combines TRBV29-1 with TRBJ2-7; TRBD1 matches at 9 bases. Germline CDR1 reads SQVTM; CDR2 reads ANQGSEA. The CDR3 is 15 residues long. Trimming removed 0 bases from V and 4 bases from J; junction bases left unmatched: 7. The CDR3 reads CSVEDPTGGMYEQYF. For the CDR3, the DNA is TGCAGCGTTGAAGACCCGACAGGGGGAATGTACGAGCAGTACTTC.

The V and J genes are TRBV7-9 and TRBJ1-1; a weak D match, TRBD1 (6 bases). This CDR3 has 14 residues. V shed 3 bases and J shed 6 bases, with 14 bases lying between them. Looked up from germline, CDR1 is SEHNR and CDR2 is FQNEAQ (reference sequence). The CDR3, as DNA: TGTGCCAGCAGCTTTGGGGGCAACCGGGCTGAAGCTTTCTTT. It is translated as CASSFGGNRAEAFF.

The CDR3 DNA reads as TGTGCCACCAGCAGAGATTCCCCTTGGAGTGGCCAAGAGACCCAGTACTTC. Translation gives CATSRDSPWSGQETQYF. The rearrangement uses TRBV15 and TRBJ2-5; D gene unclear. Germline loops: CDR1 LNHNV, CDR2 YYDKDF (reference sequence). The CDR3 is made up of 17 amino acids. Between the trimmed V and J ends, which lost 0 bases and 1 base, there was a span of 15 bases. Full variable domain (rest looked up from reference TRBV15 and TRBJ2-5): DAMVIQNPRYQVTQFGKPVTLSCSQTLNHNVMYWYQQKSSQAPKLLFHYYDKDFNNEADTPDNFQSRRPNTSFCFLDIRSPGLGDTAMYLCATSRDSPWSGQETQYFGPGTRLLVL.

This clonotype was counted a few times. The V and J genes are TRBV5-1 and TRBJ1-4; D is unclear. The length of the CDR3 is 14 residues. Germline CDR1 is SGHRS and CDR2 is YFSETQ. The V end lost 3 bases, the J end lost 0 bases, and 6 bases lay between the germline ends. The CDR3 protein is CASSSYSTNEKLFF. DNA of the CDR3: TGCGCCAGCAGCTCGTACTCAACTAATGAAAAACTGTTTTTT. The whole variable domain, filled in from reference TRBV5-1 and TRBJ1-4, reads KAGVTQTPRYLIKTRGQQVTLSCSPISGHRSVSWYQQTPGQGLQFLFEYFSETQRNKGNFPGRFSGRQFSNSRSEMNVSTLELGDSALYLCASSSYSTNEKLFFGSGTQLSVL.

In its sample, this clonotype was seen once. This sequence joins TRBV12-3 or TRBV12-4 and TRBJ1-1; D is unclear. CDR3 length equals 13 residues. The ends were cut back, 1 base at V and 3 bases at J, with 6 bases in the middle. Written as DNA, the CDR3 is TGTGCCAGCAGTTTAGACGAGGACACTGAAGCTTTCTTT. Translation: CASSLDEDTEAFF.

The V gene is TRBV7-6, the J gene TRBJ1-1; D is ambiguous. Germline V gene data show CDR1 as SGHVS and CDR2 as FNYEAQ. The CDR3 spans 15 residues. V was clipped by 0 bases and J by 0 bases, with 8 bases between them. The CDR3 loop is CASSLASSMNTEAFF. The CDR3 nucleotides read TGTGCCAGCAGCTTAGCTTCCAGCATGAACACTGAAGCTTTCTTT.